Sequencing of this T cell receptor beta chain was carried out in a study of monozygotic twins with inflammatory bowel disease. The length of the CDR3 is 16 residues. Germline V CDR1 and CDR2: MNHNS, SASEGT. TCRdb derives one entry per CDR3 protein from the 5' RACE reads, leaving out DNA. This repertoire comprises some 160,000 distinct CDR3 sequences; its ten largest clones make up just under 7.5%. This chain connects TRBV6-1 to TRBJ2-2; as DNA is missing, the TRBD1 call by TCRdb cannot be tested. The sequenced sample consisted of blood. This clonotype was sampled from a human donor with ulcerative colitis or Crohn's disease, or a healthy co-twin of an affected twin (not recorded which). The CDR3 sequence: CASGGQSLTPGGELFF.